This T cell receptor (beta chain) was recorded in a study of blood T cell repertoires in COVID-19. Overall study: The study drew acute and convalescent COVID-19 samples from the United States, Italy and Spain. PBMCs, B-cell-depleted T cells, or T cells were the source of the cDNA or gDNA that made up the material.

In the study's own analysis: By means of reference gene primer amplification, nucleated cell counts were estimated. Only in-frame clones appear in the TCRdb table, and some are missing; sequencing was by immunoSEQ multiplex PCR. That table is the source of V, J and clone size, and D and trimming were worked out from the DNA. The profile shows 250,000 to 350,000 clones, around 82% of them singletons. Germline CDR1 SGHRS, CDR2 YFSETQ. With V trimmed by 0 bases and J by 7 bases, 4 bases remained unmatched. This CDR3 is built from 14 residues. Seattle participants joined during active infection and were tracked over time.

The gene calls are TRBV5-1 and TRBJ1-1, with 9 bases lining up with TRBD1. The specimen was peripheral blood. This sequence was found in a person between 70 and 80 years old with COVID-19, enrolled during active disease. The CDR3 is CASSLGGQGFEAFF. CDR3 nucleotide sequence: TGCGCCAGCAGCTTGGGGGGACAGGGCTTTGAAGCTTTCTTT.